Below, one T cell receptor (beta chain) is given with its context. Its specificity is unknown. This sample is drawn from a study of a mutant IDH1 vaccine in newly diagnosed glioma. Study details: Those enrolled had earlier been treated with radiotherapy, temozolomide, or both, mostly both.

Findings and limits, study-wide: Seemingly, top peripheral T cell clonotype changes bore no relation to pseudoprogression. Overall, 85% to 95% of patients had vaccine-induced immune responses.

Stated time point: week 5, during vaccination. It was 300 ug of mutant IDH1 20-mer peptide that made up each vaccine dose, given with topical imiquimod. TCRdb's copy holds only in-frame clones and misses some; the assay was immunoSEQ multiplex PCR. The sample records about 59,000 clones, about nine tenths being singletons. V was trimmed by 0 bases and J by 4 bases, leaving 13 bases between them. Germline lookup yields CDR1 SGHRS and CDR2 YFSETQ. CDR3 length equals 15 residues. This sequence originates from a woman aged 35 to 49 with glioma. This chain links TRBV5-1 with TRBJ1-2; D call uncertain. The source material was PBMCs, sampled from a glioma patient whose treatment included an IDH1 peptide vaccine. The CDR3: CASSLANEPAYGYTF. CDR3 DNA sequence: TGCGCCAGCAGCTTGGCCAACGAGCCGGCCTATGGCTACACCTTC.